Listed below are T cell receptor beta chains from one sample, sequenced in a study of vaccination and CD4 T cells after COVID-19. TCRdb analysed the PCR reads with MiXCR anew, one entry per CDR3 protein. The top ten clones hold 5% of a sample with tens of thousands of distinct CDR3 sequences, roughly 34% of them seen once. For these receptors, no antigen is known. Specimen: CD4+ T cells from blood, cultured in vitro, collected before SARS-CoV-2 vaccination. The origin of the receptors is a human donor who had recovered from COVID-19. The CDR3 runs from the conserved cysteine through the conserved F or W. Each record gives: clone size, D gene, V gene, J gene, CDR3 DNA, CDR3 protein. D genes are given only for firm matches. A row's size may be missing; if present it is once, few, many or a size class.

clone_size: -
d_call: -
v_call: TRBV6-1
j_call: TRBJ2-2
cdr3_nt: TGTGCCAGCAGTGTCTCCCCGAACACCGGGGAGCTGTTTTTT
cdr3_aa: CASSVSPNTGELFF

clone_size: -
d_call: TRBD1
v_call: TRBV6-2/TRBV6-3
j_call: TRBJ2-1
cdr3_nt: TGTGCCAGCAGGCAAACCGGGACAGGGTTCAATGAGCAGTTCTTC
cdr3_aa: CASRQTGTGFNEQFF

clone_size: few
d_call: -
v_call: TRBV19
j_call: TRBJ2-7
cdr3_nt: TGTGCCAGTAGTATAGGACAGGCGCCATGGGACGAGCAGTACTTC
cdr3_aa: CASSIGQAPWDEQYF

clone_size: -
d_call: -
v_call: TRBV11-2
j_call: TRBJ2-1
cdr3_nt: TGTGCCAGCAGCTTAGATCCCGGACCCGAAGATGTCTTC
cdr3_aa: CASSLDPGPEDVF

clone_size: -
d_call: TRBD1
v_call: TRBV23-1
j_call: TRBJ1-2
cdr3_nt: TGCGCCAGCAGTAAACCGACAGGGACAAACTATGGCTACACCTTC
cdr3_aa: CASSKPTGTNYGYTF

clone_size: -
d_call: -
v_call: TRBV7-2
j_call: TRBJ2-1
cdr3_nt: TGTGCCAGCAGCTTAAGGGCCGGTAGCGAAAATGAGCAGTTCTTC
cdr3_aa: CASSLRAGSENEQFF

clone_size: once
d_call: -
v_call: TRBV7-2
j_call: TRBJ2-7
cdr3_nt: TGTGCCAGCAGCGCAGAGTGGGTCCCCAACGAGCAGTACTTC
cdr3_aa: CASSAEWVPNEQYF

clone_size: -
d_call: -
v_call: TRBV4-3
j_call: TRBJ1-1
cdr3_nt: TGCGCCAGCAGCCAAGATCGGTGGGGATACACTGAAGCTTTCTTT
cdr3_aa: CASSQDRWGYTEAFF

clone_size: -
d_call: -
v_call: TRBV6-5
j_call: TRBJ2-3
cdr3_nt: TGTGCCAGCAGTTACGGCGGCACCTTCACAGATACGCAGTATTTT
cdr3_aa: CASSYGGTFTDTQYF

clone_size: -
d_call: -
v_call: TRBV21-1
j_call: TRBJ1-3
cdr3_nt: TGTGCCAGCAGCAAAGCCAGGGCCCCTACCCCGCTCTATAACACCATATATTTT
cdr3_aa: CASSKARAPTPLYNTIYF

clone_size: once
d_call: -
v_call: TRBV9
j_call: TRBJ1-2
cdr3_nt: TGTGCCAGCAGCCCCCCGGACGGACGCTATGGCTACACCTTC
cdr3_aa: CASSPPDGRYGYTF

clone_size: few
d_call: TRBD1
v_call: TRBV7-2
j_call: TRBJ1-2
cdr3_nt: TGTGCCAGCAGCTTAGGGGGACAGGGGATCTATGGCTACACCTTC
cdr3_aa: CASSLGGQGIYGYTF

clone_size: few
d_call: -
v_call: TRBV24-1
j_call: TRBJ2-1
cdr3_nt: TGTGCCACCAGTGATTATCAAGGGGAGCAGTTCTTC
cdr3_aa: CATSDYQGEQFF

clone_size: few
d_call: -
v_call: TRBV7-9
j_call: TRBJ1-1
cdr3_nt: TGTGCCAGCAACCCCCTGGGCCAGGTGAACACTGAAGCTTTCTTT
cdr3_aa: CASNPLGQVNTEAFF

clone_size: few
d_call: -
v_call: TRBV7-2
j_call: TRBJ2-3
cdr3_nt: TGTGCCAGCAGCCAGATGCTAGCCAAGCCAGATACGCAGTATTTT
cdr3_aa: CASSQMLAKPDTQYF

clone_size: -
d_call: TRBD1
v_call: TRBV28
j_call: TRBJ1-2
cdr3_nt: TGTGCCAGCAGGGGGAGCAGGGGGCCCACCGTTTATGGCTACACCTTC
cdr3_aa: CASRGSRGPTVYGYTF

clone_size: -
d_call: -
v_call: TRBV6-1
j_call: TRBJ1-2
cdr3_nt: TGTGCCAGCAGTCCCCAAGGCAGTTCGAACTATGGCTACACCTTC
cdr3_aa: CASSPQGSSNYGYTF

clone_size: -
d_call: -
v_call: TRBV7-9
j_call: TRBJ2-5
cdr3_nt: TGTGCCCGCAGCTTTGGATCGGGGCAGCAGGAACCAGGGTACTTC
cdr3_aa: CARSFGSGQQEPGYF

clone_size: -
d_call: TRBD1
v_call: TRBV2
j_call: TRBJ2-2
cdr3_nt: TGTGCCAGCAGCGTTTCGAGACAGGGGGTCGAGCTGTTTTTT
cdr3_aa: CASSVSRQGVELFF

clone_size: -
d_call: -
v_call: TRBV20-1
j_call: TRBJ1-1
cdr3_nt: TGCAGTGCTGGATTGAGGGGACGACAAGCTTTCTTT
cdr3_aa: CSAGLRGRQAFF